The T cell receptor (beta chain) described here comes from a study of blood T cells in healthy people across ages. Overall study: Through template switching, about one barcoded beta molecule was captured per two T cells, as measured in model experiments.

Total RNA was isolated from each sample in quantities of at least 5 micrograms. A second PCR of 7 to 11 cycles used a sample-barcoded 5' primer and a J-beta primer mix. TCRdb redid the calling of the 5' RACE reads with MiXCR, one entry per CDR3 protein. The data contain nearly 800,000 distinct CDR3 sequences, approximately 25% of them singletons. This CDR3 is built from 15 residues. The V and J ends lost 0 bases and 2 bases respectively, with 9 bases between them. The V gene's germline CDR1 is LGHNA and CDR2 YSLEER. This sample also appeared in a second study, on T cells of mothers and their children. That work states: For each mother, over 9.5 million TCR beta CDR3 reads were obtained, and for each child, 2.5 million to 3 million. Slightly higher, non-significant overlap characterized related mother-child pairs relative to unrelated pairs.

Sequencing input: blood. This clonotype originated in a boy between 10 and 17 years old in good health. J is TRBJ2-3 and V is TRBV4-3; D not certain. The CDR3 DNA reads TGCGCCAGCAGCCAAGATGCCAGATTCACAGATACGCAGTATTTT. Encoded protein: CASSQDARFTDTQYF.